The rows below give T cell receptor beta chains drawn from one sample of a study of human T cells and chemical hapten exposure. TCRdb fed the RACE reads into MiXCR, producing one record per CDR3 protein. The table shows roughly 100,000 distinct CDR3 sequences, with over 8% occurring only once. Source material: whole blood. Every receptor here comes from a female donor in good health. Some clones in this sample may be carry-over from other donors' samples. The CDR3 runs from the conserved cysteine through the conserved F or W. The order of the fields is V gene, D gene, clone size, J gene, CDR3 DNA, CDR3 protein. D genes are given only for firm matches. Only part of the rows carry a size: once, few, many, or a class if the clone is expanded.

TRBV5-1	TRBD2	many	TRBJ2-1	TGCGCCAGCAGCTTGGTGCTAGCGGGAGTTAATGAGCAGTTCTTC	CASSLVLAGVNEQFF
TRBV7-8	-	few	TRBJ2-7	TGTGCCAGCAGCTTTTACGGGATCGGCGACGAGCAGTACTTC	CASSFYGIGDEQYF
TRBV20-1	-	many	TRBJ2-7	TGCAGTGCTAGAGTACTAGTGGCCTACGAGCAGTACTTC	CSARVLVAYEQYF
TRBV11-3	-	-	TRBJ2-7	TGTGCCAGCAGCTTAAAAACTTACGAGCAGTACTTC	CASSLKTYEQYF
TRBV28	-	-	TRBJ2-3	TGTGCCAGCAGTTGGGGGACCAGGGCAGATACGCAGTATTTT	CASSWGTRADTQYF
TRBV5-1	TRBD1	many	TRBJ2-3	TGCGCCAGCAGCATAACAGGGGAAGATACGCAGTATTTT	CASSITGEDTQYF
TRBV5-1	-	few	TRBJ2-7	TGCGCCAGCAGTCGCCGGGAAGGGGACTACGAGCAGTACTTC	CASSRREGDYEQYF
TRBV9	-	-	TRBJ2-3	TGTGCCAGCAGCGTAGATTGGACGAACACAGATACGCAGTATTTT	CASSVDWTNTDTQYF
TRBV14	TRBD2	many	TRBJ2-5	TGTGCCAGCAGCAGGGGACTAGCGGGAGGAGAGACCCAGTACTTC	CASSRGLAGGETQYF
TRBV11-1	-	many	TRBJ2-3	TGTGCCAGCCAGTCCGGAAGGGGCACAGATACGCAGTATTTT	CASQSGRGTDTQYF
TRBV7-3	-	many	TRBJ2-5	TGTGCCAGCAGCTTGGGTGGACGAGAGACCCAGTACTTC	CASSLGGRETQYF
TRBV29-1	TRBD1	few	TRBJ1-6	TGCAGCGTTGTTTTGGGGACAGGTTATAATTCACCCCTCCACTTT	CSVVLGTGYNSPLHF
TRBV2	-	many	TRBJ2-7	TGTGCCAGCAACTGGACCCCCTACGAGCAGTACTTC	CASNWTPYEQYF
TRBV27	-	-	TRBJ1-1	TGTGCCAGCAGTTATTGGGCGAAGGCGGGGCCCCGGGGGAAGAACACTGAAGCTTTCTTT	CASSYWAKAGPRGKNTEAFF
TRBV20-1	-	few	TRBJ1-1	TGCAGTGCTAGAGATCGAGGGGGAGTGTGGACTGAAGCTTTCTTT	CSARDRGGVWTEAFF
TRBV4-3	TRBD2	-	TRBJ2-5	TGCGCCAGCAGCCAAGATTGGGCGGGAGGAGAGACCCAGTACTTC	CASSQDWAGGETQYF
TRBV5-1	-	-	TRBJ1-1	TGCGTCAGCAGCCGGTGGGGGGTTTCAGCTTTCTTT	CVSSRWGVSAFF
TRBV28	TRBD2	-	TRBJ2-4	TGTGCCAGCAGTTTAAGCGGGGGGGTAGCCAAAAACATTCAGTACTTC	CASSLSGGVAKNIQYF
TRBV28	-	many	TRBJ2-6	TGTGCCAGCAGTTTTTCATCCGGGGCCAACGTCCTGACTTTC	CASSFSSGANVLTF
TRBV20-1	-	many	TRBJ1-6	TGCAGTGCCGACCTAGGGGGTGATACTTCACCCCTCCACTTT	CSADLGGDTSPLHF
TRBV12-3/TRBV12-4	TRBD2	-	TRBJ2-7	TGTGCCAGCAGGGGGACTAGCGGGCTTACCTACGAGCAGTACTTC	CASRGTSGLTYEQYF
TRBV28	TRBD1	few	TRBJ1-5	TGTGCCAGCATCCAGGGGGCGCGTCGGCCCCAGCATTTT	CASIQGARRPQHF
TRBV30	TRBD1	few	TRBJ1-1	TGTGCCTCAAACAGGGGTGAGACTGAAGCTTTCTTT	CASNRGETEAFF
TRBV5-1	-	-	TRBJ2-3	TGCGCCAGCAGCTTTAACAGGGTTTCAGATACGCAGTATTTT	CASSFNRVSDTQYF
TRBV3-1	-	many	TRBJ1-1	TGTGCCAGCAGTGCCACAGGGATGAACACTGAAGCTTTCTTT	CASSATGMNTEAFF
TRBV11-2	TRBD1	many	TRBJ1-1	TGTGCCAGCAGCTTACATCACACCGGGACAGGGGGCTCTGAAGCTTTCTTT	CASSLHHTGTGGSEAFF
TRBV30	-	many	TRBJ2-2	TGTGCCTGGAGAGACGGACAGCTCAGGATCGGGGAGCTGTTTTTT	CAWRDGQLRIGELFF
TRBV28	TRBD1	-	TRBJ1-4	TGTGCCAGCACCGCCGCGAGGGGGCCTGGAGAAAAACTGTTTTTT	CASTAARGPGEKLFF
TRBV15	-	many	TRBJ1-2	TGTGCCACCAGCAGAGAGGGCCCAGGGCGAAACTATGGCTACACCTTC	CATSREGPGRNYGYTF
TRBV5-1	TRBD2	many	TRBJ2-7	TGCGCCAGCAGCGTGGGACTAGCGAACTTCTACGAGCAGTACTTC	CASSVGLANFYEQYF
TRBV7-3	-	many	TRBJ1-3	TGTGCCAGCAGCTTACGATCTGAGAACGCCTCTGGAAACACCATATATTTT	CASSLRSENASGNTIYF
TRBV20-1	-	-	TRBJ2-1	TGCAGTGCTAGACAACACACTCCCCTCTACAATGAGCAGTTCTTC	CSARQHTPLYNEQFF
TRBV28	TRBD1	-	TRBJ2-2	TGTGCCAGCAGTTCCGGCTCCACAGGGGCCGGGGAGCTGTTTTTT	CASSSGSTGAGELFF
TRBV27	-	few	TRBJ2-7	TGTGCCAGCAGTTTCCGACAGGGTAGGAGGGAAGAGCAGTACTTC	CASSFRQGRREEQYF
TRBV29-1	-	many	TRBJ1-1	TGCAGCGCCATACAGGGAGACACTGAAGCTTTCTTT	CSAIQGDTEAFF
TRBV5-1	-	-	TRBJ2-7	TGCGCCAGCAGCTTGGCCCCCCCCGAGTACGAGCAGTACTTC	CASSLAPPEYEQYF
TRBV29-1	TRBD2	few	TRBJ2-7	TGCAGCGTTGGGACTAGCCTCCACGAGCAGTACTTC	CSVGTSLHEQYF
TRBV20-1	-	-	TRBJ1-3	TGCAGTGCCAGAAAACAGGGACCCGGAAACACCATATATTTT	CSARKQGPGNTIYF
TRBV29-1	TRBD2	-	TRBJ2-7	TGCAGCGTTGGAACTAGCGGGAGGTTCTACGAGCAGTACTTC	CSVGTSGRFYEQYF
TRBV10-3	TRBD1	many	TRBJ2-7	TGTGCCACCCTACAGGGGCTCGGGTACGAGCAGTACTTC	CATLQGLGYEQYF
TRBV7-2	TRBD1	-	TRBJ2-5	TGTGCCAGCAGCTCAGAGGGGGCTACGCAAGAGACCCAGTACTTC	CASSSEGATQETQYF
TRBV20-1	-	few	TRBJ2-1	TGCACCCCGAACTCCTACAATGAGCAGTTCTTC	CTPNSYNEQFF
TRBV7-2	-	few	TRBJ2-1	TGTGCCAGCAGCGTAGATAGATTCAATGAGCAGTTCTTC	CASSVDRFNEQFF
TRBV6-5	-	few	TRBJ2-3	TGTGCCAGCAGTTCCGGGACATACACAGATACGCAGTATTTT	CASSSGTYTDTQYF
TRBV7-9	TRBD2	-	TRBJ2-7	TGTGCCAGCAGCTTAGACGGTGGAGCGGGGGAGCAGTACTTC	CASSLDGGAGEQYF
TRBV5-1	TRBD1	-	TRBJ2-7	TGCGCCAGCAGCTTCCAAGGGACAGGGACCCCCTACGAGCAGTACTTC	CASSFQGTGTPYEQYF
TRBV29-1	TRBD1	-	TRBJ2-7	TGCAGCGTTGTACCGGGACAGGGCACCTACGAGCAGTACTTC	CSVVPGQGTYEQYF
TRBV7-2	-	many	TRBJ1-4	TGTGCCAGCAGCTTACGAGCCAGCCCTAATGAAAAACTGTTTTTT	CASSLRASPNEKLFF
TRBV28	-	few	TRBJ1-1	TGTGCCAGCAGCCTAGGGGGGGGGGCGACTGAAGCTTTCTTT	CASSLGGGATEAFF
TRBV20-1	-	-	TRBJ1-6	TGCAGTGCTAGAGATAGGGAGAACAAGCCAAATAATTCACCCCTCCACTTT	CSARDRENKPNNSPLHF
TRBV12-3/TRBV12-4	-	few	TRBJ1-4	TGTGCCAGCAGTTTCCGCTTCTCGAAACTGTTTTTT	CASSFRFSKLFF
TRBV28	-	few	TRBJ1-5	TGTGCCAGCAGTGAGACCGGGGGGCCCAATCAGCCCCAGCATTTT	CASSETGGPNQPQHF
TRBV9	-	many	TRBJ2-6	TGTGCCAGCAGCGTAGCGGCAGGGGCTGGGGCCAACGTCCTGACTTTC	CASSVAAGAGANVLTF
TRBV23-1	TRBD2	few	TRBJ2-7	TGCGCCAGCAGTCAGACCCCGGACAGTCCCGGACTAGCGGGGCTCTACGAGCAGTACTTC	CASSQTPDSPGLAGLYEQYF
TRBV28	TRBD2	-	TRBJ2-4	TGTGCCAGCGGGGGTGGGCTAGCGGCCCTCAAAAACATTCAGTACTTC	CASGGGLAALKNIQYF
TRBV5-1	-	few	TRBJ1-1	TGCGCCAGCAGTCAACAGGGTGCTGAAGCTTTCTTT	CASSQQGAEAFF